A selection of T cell receptor beta chains follows, all from one sample in a study of blood T cell repertoires in COVID-19. The table came from immunoSEQ multiplex PCR; TCRdb's copy has only in-frame clones and leaves some out. The sample consists of some 250,000 clones, about four fifths of them appearing once. The sequenced sample consisted of peripheral blood. The origin of the receptors is a man older than 75 with acute or convalescent COVID-19. The CDR3 runs from the conserved cysteine through the conserved F or W. The D gene is left open where the match is weak. Some rows have no size entry. The others give once, few or many, or a class for an expanded clone.

j_call clone_size d_call cdr3_length v_call cdr3_nt cdr3_aa
TRBJ2-6 - - 15 TRBV14 TGTGCCAGCAGCGACTCTAGCGCTGGGGCCAACGTCCTGACTTTC CASSDSSAGANVLTF
TRBJ2-5 - - 16 TRBV9 TGTGCCAGCAGCGTAGCTCCAAAAGGCGGCCAAGGAACCCAGTACTTC CASSVAPKGGQGTQYF
TRBJ2-1 - - 15 TRBV19 TGTGCCAGTAGTTCCCAGGGACTGGGGAAGGGTGAGCAGTTCTTC CASSSQGLGKGEQFF
TRBJ2-6 - - 18 TRBV14 TGTGCCAGCAGCCCCGGACAGCGCTCCCCCACTGGGGCCAACGTCCTGACTTTC CASSPGQRSPTGANVLTF
TRBJ1-2 - - 14 TRBV6-1 TGTGCCAGCAGTGAAGACGGAGCAGCCTATGGCTACACCTTC CASSEDGAAYGYTF
TRBJ2-1 once TRBD2 15 TRBV9 TGTGCCAGCAGCGTAGGGTCTAGCGGGAGCAATGAGCAGTTCTTC CASSVGSSGSNEQFF
TRBJ2-2 - TRBD2 18 TRBV11-3 TGTGCCAGCAGCCCAGACGCCGGGACTAGCGCTTCCACCGGGGAGCTGTTTTTT CASSPDAGTSASTGELFF
TRBJ2-7 - - 11 TRBV20-1 TGCAGTGCCCCGGAGGGCTACGAGCAGTACTTC CSAPEGYEQYF
TRBJ2-2 - TRBD1 16 TRBV3-1/TRBV3-2 TGTGCCAGCAGCCAAGAAGGGCAGGGGGCCACCGGGGAGCTGTTTTTT CASSQEGQGATGELFF
TRBJ2-7 - - 14 TRBV3-1/TRBV3-2 TGTGCCAGCAGCCGGGAGTTCCCCGCCTACGAGCAGTACTTC CASSREFPAYEQYF
TRBJ1-4 few TRBD1 17 TRBV5-1 TGCGCCAGCAGCGACCGGGACAGGGGTTATACTAATGAAAAACTGTTTTTT CASSDRDRGYTNEKLFF
TRBJ2-5 once TRBD2 15 TRBV3-1/TRBV3-2 TGTGCCAGCAGCCAACTAGCGGGAGTAGGAGAGACCCAGTACTTC CASSQLAGVGETQYF
TRBJ1-5 - - 17 TRBV18 TGTGCCAGCTCCCCACTGTTTACAGACCACGGCAATCAGCCCCAGCATTTT CASSPLFTDHGNQPQHF